One and the same sample provided the 26 T cell receptor beta chains below, sequenced in a study of T cell changes during pregnancy in multiple sclerosis. TCRdb's table, derived via immunoSEQ multiplex PCR, lists solely in-frame clones and lacks some. Found here are about 80,000 clones, about 91% of them singletons; the top ten hold approximately 1.5%. The material sequenced was peripheral blood, taken before pregnancy. Receptors were obtained from a female donor with multiple sclerosis, enrolled in a pregnancy study.

The V and J genes are TRBV19 and TRBJ2-1; possibly TRBD2 for D (6 bases). The CDR3 runs 13 residues. The germline V gene has CDR1 LNHDA and CDR2 SQIVND (reference sequence). V lost 6 bases and J lost 7, with 13 bases in between. The CDR3 reads CASSPGLINEQFF. CDR3 DNA: TGTGCCAGTAGCCCGGGACTGATAAATGAGCAGTTCTTC.

The sample holds one count of this clone. The chain uses TRBV10-1 and TRBJ1-2, with D unclear. Looked up from germline, CDR1 is WNHNN and CDR2 is SYGVQD (reference sequence). V lost 8 bases, J lost 13 bases, and 20 bases lay in between. The CDR3 has 12 amino acids. CDR3 region: CASSNDNMPRTF. The CDR3 DNA sequence: TGCGCCAGCTCGAATGACAACATGCCCCGCACCTTC.

J is TRBJ1-1 and V is TRBV7-3; D may be TRBD1 (6 bases). The CDR3 has 16 amino acids. Trimming removed 1 base at V and 6 bases at J, with 18 bases between. Germline CDR1 SGHTA, CDR2 FQGTGA. CDR3 protein: CASSLNGGEDRAEAFF. The CDR3 DNA is TGTGCCAGCAGCTTAAATGGGGGCGAGGATAGGGCTGAAGCTTTCTTT.

The V and J genes are TRBV9 and TRBJ1-1; D may be TRBD1 (5 bases). Trimming removed 3 bases at V and 0 bases at J, with 6 bases between. Germline loops: CDR1 SGDLS, CDR2 YYNGEE. There are 13 residues in the CDR3. For the CDR3, the DNA is TGTGCCAGCAGCGCACAGGTGAACACTGAAGCTTTCTTT. Amino acid sequence: CASSAQVNTEAFF. The entire variable domain, with the rest obtained from reference TRBV9 and TRBJ1-1, is as follows: DSGVTQTPKHLITATGQRVTLRCSPRSGDLSVYWYQQSLDQGLQFLIQYYNGEERAKGNILERFSAQQFPDLHSELNLSSLELGDSALYFCASSAQVNTEAFFGQGTRLTVV.

The chain recombines TRBV5-1 with TRBJ1-3; D call uncertain. V was clipped by 8 bases and J by 0 bases, with 9 bases between them. CDR1 is SGHRS, CDR2 YFSETQ, per germline. This CDR3 spans 13 amino acids. CDR3: CASRGVSGNTIYF. In DNA form, the CDR3 reads TGCGCCAGTCGCGGGGTCTCTGGAAACACCATATATTTT.

The rearrangement uses TRBV5-6 and TRBJ2-1; 7 nucleotides match TRBD2. CDR1 and CDR2 from the germline V gene are SGHDT and YYEEEE. V shed 2 bases and J 0 bases; nucleotides not matched to a gene: 5. The CDR3 is made up of 16 amino acids. CDR3 nucleotides: TGTGCCAGCAGCTTCAAGCGGGGAAGCTCCTACAATGAGCAGTTCTTC. The encoded protein is CASSFKRGSSYNEQFF.

This rearrangement joins TRBV19 to TRBJ1-4; a weak D match, TRBD1 (5 bases). Per germline, CDR1 LNHDA and CDR2 SQIVND (reference sequence). With 2 bases removed from V and 0 bases from J, the gap between germline ends came to 7 bases. The CDR3 is made up of 15 amino acids. The CDR3 region has the DNA TGTGCCAGTAGTATAAGGGGATCAACTAATGAAAAACTGTTTTTT. This gives the protein CASSIRGSTNEKLFF.

This clone showed up just once. The chain couples TRBV19 to TRBJ1-2, with D possibly being TRBD1 (6 bases). The CDR3 contains 15 residues. The V gene lost 3 bases and the J gene lost 5 bases, with 16 bases spanning the gap. The V gene's germline CDR1 is LNHDA and CDR2 SQIVND (reference sequence). CDR3: CASSILAGDSYGYTF. CDR3 bases: TGTGCCAGTAGTATTCTGGCAGGGGATTCGTATGGCTACACCTTC.

This sequence joins TRBV5-1 and TRBJ1-1, with 10 bases lining up with TRBD1. This CDR3 has 17 amino acids. V gave up 5 bases and J gave up 0 bases; unmatched junction bases: 10. CDR1 and CDR2 (germline): SGHRS, YFSETQ. This CDR3 is CASSPGTGAALNTEAFF. The CDR3 DNA reads TGCGCCAGCAGTCCCGGGACAGGGGCCGCCTTGAACACTGAAGCTTTCTTT.

The chain links TRBV10-2 to TRBJ1-6; 10 nucleotides line up with TRBD1. This CDR3 is built from 17 residues. Trimming took 1 base from V and 10 from J; bases not matched to a gene: 10. Germline loops: CDR1 WSHSY, CDR2 SAAADI. CDR3 amino acids: CASSEWGPGQGMSPLHF. In DNA, the CDR3 is TGCGCCAGCAGTGAGTGGGGGCCGGGACAGGGGATGTCACCCCTCCACTTT.

DNA for the CDR3: TGTGCCAGCAGTGGGGCGGGATTGGCAAAAAACATTCAGTACTTC. This sequence encodes CASSGAGLAKNIQYF. The chain combines TRBV6-1 with TRBJ2-4, with D tentatively TRBD2 (6 bases). The CDR3 loop spans 15 amino acids. Germline CDR1 MNHNS, CDR2 SASEGT. V dropped 4 bases and J dropped 4 bases, with 14 bases sitting between them.

The CDR3 here is CAWRSKGGGYEQYF. The CDR3 coding sequence is TGTGCCTGGAGATCAAAGGGCGGGGGGTACGAGCAGTACTTC. This sequence joins TRBV30 and TRBJ2-7, with TRBD2 matching 8 bases. Trimming at V came to 3 bases and at J to 4 bases, leaving 8 bases not matched to a gene. CDR1 is GTSNPN, CDR2 SVGIG, per germline (reference sequence). This CDR3 has 14 amino acids.

The rearrangement joins TRBV19 to TRBJ2-2; D is ambiguous. Per germline, CDR1 LNHDA and CDR2 SQIVND (reference sequence). The CDR3 contains 15 residues. The germline V and J ends were trimmed by 4 bases and 0 bases, with 9 bases remaining between them. CDR3 DNA sequence: TGTGCCAGTAGTACCAGACATACGAACACCGGGGAGCTGTTTTTT. This codes for CASSTRHTNTGELFF. Full variable domain (missing parts from reference TRBV19 and TRBJ2-2): DGGITQSPKYLFRKEGQNVTLSCEQNLNHDAMYWYRQDPGQGLRLIYYSQIVNDFQKGDIAEGYSVSREKKESFPLTVTSAQKNPTAFYLCASSTRHTNTGELFFGEGSRLTVL.

The chain combines TRBV18 with TRBJ2-1; D may be TRBD1 (5 bases). Germline V gene sequence: CDR1 KGHSH, CDR2 LQKENI. Trimming shortened V by 2 bases and J by 6 bases, and 11 bases separated the two germline ends. The CDR3 length is 14 residues. Written as DNA, the CDR3 is TGTGCCAGCTCACCAGGGGCAGGGCGCAATGAGCAGTTCTTC. Its protein product is CASSPGAGRNEQFF.

The CDR3 here is CSVASGVYNEQFF. CDR3 bases: TGCAGCGTAGCTAGCGGGGTATACAATGAGCAGTTCTTC. This rearrangement joins TRBV29-1 to TRBJ2-1, with 9 nucleotides matching TRBD2. The trim removed 6 bases at V and 4 bases at J, leaving 4 bases unmatched. The CDR3 covers 13 residues. Looked up from germline, CDR1 is SQVTM and CDR2 is ANQGSEA.

The genes are TRBV19 and TRBJ1-1; D uncertain. Germline V CDR1 and CDR2: LNHDA, SQIVND (reference sequence). The CDR3 is made up of 12 amino acids. V gave up 7 bases and J gave up 6 bases, with 12 bases separating them. CDR3 region: CASISGVSEAFF. Written as DNA, the CDR3 is TGTGCCAGTATCTCCGGGGTATCTGAAGCTTTCTTT.

The rearrangement joins TRBV5-6 to TRBJ2-5; D is unresolved. V was trimmed by 5 bases and J by 9 bases, leaving 14 bases between them. CDR1 is SGHDT, CDR2 YYEEEE, per germline. This CDR3 has 12 amino acids. Written as DNA, the CDR3 is TGTGCCAGCAGGATTCAAGGTGAGGCCCAGTACTTC. Encoded protein: CASRIQGEAQYF.

This sequence joins TRBV5-5 and TRBJ1-3; 9 bases align to TRBD1. This CDR3 is built from 20 residues. The V and J ends lost 2 bases and 3 bases, in that order; junction bases with no gene match: 18. The germline V gene encodes CDR1 SGHKS and CDR2 YYEKEE (reference sequence). CDR3 sequence reads: CASSFGDPGQGRSGGNTIYF. CDR3 bases: TGTGCCAGCAGCTTTGGGGACCCGGGACAGGGCCGATCAGGTGGAAACACCATATATTTT.

The gene calls are TRBV4-1 and TRBJ2-3; no reliable D call. The CDR3 has 16 residues. The germline V gene has CDR1 MGHRA and CDR2 YSYEKL. The germline V and J ends were trimmed by 0 bases and 1 base, with 11 bases remaining between them. The CDR3 sequence is CASSQDLDFGTDTQYF. Here the CDR3 DNA reads TGCGCCAGCAGCCAAGATCTAGACTTCGGCACAGATACGCAGTATTTT.

This chain uses TRBV5-5 with TRBJ2-5; 9 nucleotides agree with TRBD1. CDR1 and CDR2 (germline): SGHKS, YYEKEE (reference sequence). With 1 base clipped from V and 4 bases from J, the junction kept 8 bases outside the gene matches. The CDR3 covers 16 residues. The CDR3 DNA follows: TGTGCCAGCAGCTTGCCGACAGGGGGAATTGGAGAGACCCAGTACTTC. The encoded protein is CASSLPTGGIGETQYF. Supplemented by reference TRBV5-5 and TRBJ2-5, the full variable domain reads DAGVTQSPTHLIKTRGQQVTLRCSPISGHKSVSWYQQVLGQGPQFIFQYYEKEERGRGNFPDRFSARQFPNYSSELNVNALLLGDSALYLCASSLPTGGIGETQYFGPGTRLLVL.

The rearrangement joins TRBV27 to TRBJ1-6; 9 bases are shared with TRBD1. Germline assignment: CDR1 MNHEY and CDR2 SMNVEV (reference sequence). The CDR3 totals 14 residues. The trim removed 6 bases at V and 8 bases at J, leaving 5 bases unmatched. CDR3 protein: CASRPTGGHSPLHF. The CDR3 DNA follows: TGTGCCAGCAGGCCGACAGGGGGTCATTCACCCCTCCACTTT.

The genes are TRBV13 and TRBJ1-3; D uncertain. V dropped 2 bases and J dropped 2 bases, with 13 bases sitting between them. Germline CDR1 reads PRHDT; CDR2 reads FYEKMQ (reference sequence). CDR3 length: 16 residues. The CDR3 region has the DNA TGTGCCAGCAGCTTACGCCGGGTGGTGACTGGAAACACCATATATTTT. As protein: CASSLRRVVTGNTIYF.

Only a few counts were recorded for this clone. This chain connects TRBV7-8 to TRBJ1-3, with D perhaps matching TRBD1 (5 bases). Germline loops: CDR1 SGHVS, CDR2 FQNEAQ. V lost 5 bases and J 3 bases, leaving 8 bases between the germline ends. The CDR3 consists of 13 residues. The CDR3 region is CASSPGYGNTIYF. CDR3 coding DNA: TGTGCCAGCAGCCCAGGGTATGGAAACACCATATATTTT.

The J gene is TRBJ2-5, the V gene TRBV15, with 10 bases lining up with TRBD1. There are 15 residues in the CDR3. Germline V gene data show CDR1 as LNHNV and CDR2 as YYDKDF (reference sequence). V was clipped by 4 bases and J by 3 bases; unmatched bases: 5. CDR3 nucleotide sequence: TGTGCCACCAGCACCCCGGGACAGGGGAAAGAGACCCAGTACTTC. Translating it yields CATSTPGQGKETQYF.

V and J are TRBV6-1 and TRBJ1-3, with D unclear. Deletions cut 3 bases from V and 2 bases from J, with 14 bases between. This CDR3 has 16 residues. CDR1 and CDR2 (germline): MNHNS, SASEGT. CDR3 DNA sequence: TGTGCCAGCAGTGACCAGGCTCTCCCCCCTGGAAACACCATATATTTT. The encoded protein is CASSDQALPPGNTIYF.

The chain links TRBV6-6 to TRBJ1-1; TRBD1 aligns across 8 bases. The CDR3 covers 16 residues. The germline gives CDR1 MNHNY, CDR2 SVGAGI (reference sequence). With V trimmed by 4 bases and J by 1 base, 8 bases remained unmatched. The chain's CDR3 is CASSLAGGSGNTEAFF. The CDR3 nucleotides are TGTGCCAGCAGTTTGGCAGGGGGCTCGGGGAACACTGAAGCTTTCTTT.